The clone carrying this T cell receptor (beta chain) came up once. The antigen is undetermined. The record originates from a study of T cell responses to AZD1222 COVID-19 vaccine. Findings of the study overall: There were repertoire samples only from the period after the peak T cell response. Clonal diversity may have been underestimated, and the donors were mostly white British, with more females than males.

The CDR3 length is 16 residues. CDR1 is SGHTA, CDR2 FQGTGA, per germline. Trimming at V came to 5 bases and at J to 4 bases, leaving 7 bases not matched to a gene. Here immunoSEQ multiplex PCR was the method, and the copy in TCRdb shows in-frame clones only, minus some. The sample includes about 84,000 clones, more than 80% of them seen just once. The origin of this receptor is an adult in good health. The sample in question was peripheral blood, obtained on day 0 of AZD1222 vaccination. This chain connects TRBV7-3 to TRBJ2-3, with 12 bases aligning to TRBD1. CDR3 sequence: CASSLIGTGGSDTQYF. The DNA of the CDR3 is TGTGCCAGCAGCCTAATTGGGACAGGGGGCTCAGATACGCAGTATTTT.